This entry lists 27 T cell receptor beta chains sequenced from one sample in a study of shared clonotypes between healthy human individuals. Using immunoSEQ multiplex PCR, the repertoire was profiled, and TCRdb retains in-frame clones only, with some absent. Among millions of clones listed, less than 95% were seen once. CD45RO-negative CD8 cells positively selected for CCR7 made up the naive population, which excluded terminally differentiated effector memory CD45RA+ cells. The source material was naive CD8+ T cells sorted from blood. All receptors come from a man in his late teens or twenties in good health.

The rearrangement links TRBV2 to TRBJ2-1; 9 bases are shared with TRBD2. After removal of 7 bases from V and 11 bases from J, the junction contained 3 bases not matched to a gene. CDR1 and CDR2 from the germline V gene are SNHLY and FYNNEI. This CDR3 has 11 amino acids. CDR3 sequence reads: CASTSGTQQFF. CDR3 in DNA: TGTGCCAGCACTAGCGGGACGCAGCAGTTCTTC. The variable domain in full, completed from reference TRBV2 and TRBJ2-1, reads EPEVTQTPSHQVTQMGQEVILRCVPISNHLYFYWYRQILGQKVEFLVSFYNNEISEKSEIFDDQFSVERPDGSNFTLKIRSTKLEDSAMYFCASTSGTQQFFGPGTRLTVL.

This clone has only a few counts. V and J are TRBV6-1 and TRBJ2-7; TRBD2 might be the D (7 bases). This CDR3 contains 13 residues. The V gene lost 10 bases and the J gene lost 6 bases, with 19 bases spanning the gap. In germline, CDR1 is MNHNS, CDR2 SASEGT. The CDR3 DNA reads as TGTGCCACCCGGCGGGGGCAGTTGGGCGAGCAGTACTTC. Translating gives CATRRGQLGEQYF.

This rearrangement joins TRBV7-9 to TRBJ2-7; TRBD1 matches 8 bases. J was trimmed by 3 bases and V by 0 bases; bases with no gene match: 7. CDR1 and CDR2 (germline): SEHNR, FQNEAQ (reference sequence). CDR3 length: 16 amino acids. The CDR3 loop reads CASSLARQGNLYEQYF. The DNA of the CDR3 is TGTGCCAGCAGCTTAGCTCGACAGGGGAATCTCTACGAGCAGTACTTC.

Comments on this clone: The same CDR3 arises from other DNA sequences in this sample as well. This chain connects TRBV5-1 to TRBJ2-7, with D perhaps matching TRBD1 (6 bases). The CDR3 has 13 residues. Trimming shortened V by 2 bases and J by 3 bases, and 9 bases separated the two germline ends. Germline CDR1 is SGHRS and CDR2 is YFSETQ. This CDR3 is CASSLGQNYEQYF. For the CDR3, the DNA is TGCGCCAGCAGCTTAGGACAGAACTACGAGCAGTACTTC.

This clone was observed a few times. V usage is TRBV5-1 and J usage is TRBJ2-5; D is ambiguous. The germline V gene has CDR1 SGHRS and CDR2 YFSETQ. The germline V and J ends were trimmed by 0 bases and 2 bases, with 8 bases remaining between them. This CDR3 has 14 amino acids. The CDR3 sequence: CASSLDPQQETQYF. CDR3 in DNA: TGCGCCAGCAGCTTGGACCCCCAACAAGAGACCCAGTACTTC.

The sample holds one count of this clone. This chain joins TRBV30 and TRBJ2-3, with D maybe TRBD2 (5 bases). Germline V gene sequence: CDR1 GTSNPN, CDR2 SVGIG (reference sequence). V dropped 6 bases and J dropped 2 bases, with 12 bases sitting between them. There are 13 residues in the CDR3. CDR3 coding DNA: TGTGCCTGTAGTTGGACTTTCACAGATACGCAGTATTTT. It codes for CACSWTFTDTQYF.

The chain recombines TRBV19 with TRBJ2-7; D ambiguous. The germline V and J ends were trimmed by 4 bases and 1 base, with 11 bases remaining between them. CDR3 length equals 14 residues. Germline V gene data show CDR1 as LNHDA and CDR2 as SQIVND (reference sequence). CDR3 residues: CASSKTMGSYEQYF. CDR3 DNA: TGTGCCAGTAGTAAGACCATGGGTTCCTACGAGCAGTACTTC.

The rearrangement joins TRBV4-1 to TRBJ1-4; D remains unclear. CDR1 MGHRA and CDR2 YSYEKL come from the germline V gene. Trimming stripped 1 base from V and 5 bases from J, with 11 bases between. The CDR3 covers 15 residues. The CDR3: CASSQAEGLNEKLFF. CDR3 DNA sequence: TGCGCCAGCAGCCAAGCCGAGGGTCTCAATGAAAAACTGTTTTTT.

Worth noting for this clone: A much larger clone sits a single nucleotide away, making a read error possible. The CDR3 reads CASSITDTQYF. CDR3 coding DNA: TGTGCCAGCAGCATCACAGATACGCAGTATTTT. The chain couples TRBV7-4 to TRBJ2-3, with D hard to call. The CDR3 sequence is 11 residues long. V lost 5 bases, J lost 2 bases, and 2 bases lay in between. Germline V gene sequence: CDR1 SGHVT, CDR2 SQSDAQ. The variable domain in full, completed from reference TRBV7-4 and TRBJ2-3, reads GAGVSQSPRYKVAKRGRDVALRCDSISGHVTLYWYRQTLGQGSEVLTYSQSDAQRDKSGRPSGRFSAERPERSVSTLKIQRTEQGDSAVYLCASSITDTQYFGPGTRLTVL.

The DNA for the CDR3 is TGTGCCAGCAGCGGACAGGGACACTACGAGCAGTACTTC. This translates into CASSGQGHYEQYF. This chain uses TRBV7-9 with TRBJ2-7, with 8 bases that match TRBD1. In germline, CDR1 is SEHNR, CDR2 FQNEAQ (reference sequence). CDR3 length: 13 amino acids. Losses at the gene ends were 5 bases for V and 3 bases for J; bases not matched to a gene: 3. Using reference TRBV7-9 and TRBJ2-7 for the parts outside the CDR3, the full variable domain is DTGVSQNPRHKITKRGQNVTFRCDPISEHNRLYWYRQTLGQGPEFLTYFQNEAQLEKSRLLSDRFSAERPKGSFSTLEIQRTEQGDSAMYLCASSGQGHYEQYFGPGTRLTVT.

The chain combines TRBV19 with TRBJ1-2, with D unresolved. Germline V lookup: CDR1 LNHDA, CDR2 SQIVND (reference sequence). The CDR3 spans 13 residues. V gave up 3 bases and J gave up 5 bases, with 10 bases separating them. In nucleotides, the CDR3 is TGTGCCAGTAGTATGCGGCAGAAATATGGCTACACCTTC. Encoded protein: CASSMRQKYGYTF.

This rearrangement joins TRBV4-1 to TRBJ1-1, with D perhaps matching TRBD1 (5 bases). The CDR3 loop spans 13 amino acids. Germline CDR1 is MGHRA and CDR2 is YSYEKL. Between the trimmed V and J ends, which lost 2 bases and 5 bases, there was a span of 9 bases. The CDR3 sequence is CASSQQGLTEAFF. CDR3 nucleotides: TGCGCCAGCAGCCAACAGGGATTAACTGAAGCTTTCTTT.

This clone came up once. The chain carries TRBV10-3 and TRBJ2-1; TRBD1 or TRBD2 may be the D gene (5 bases each). The CDR3 extends over 17 amino acids. Germline V CDR1 and CDR2: ENHRY, SYGVKD. V lost 5 bases to trimming and J lost 0 bases, with 17 bases between them. CDR3 residues: CAISSGSSRGSYNEQFF. The CDR3 DNA reads TGTGCCATCAGTAGCGGCAGCTCGAGGGGCTCCTACAATGAGCAGTTCTTC.

The chain employs TRBV11-3 and TRBJ1-6; D perhaps matches TRBD1 (5 bases). Between the trimmed V and J ends, which lost 0 bases and 9 bases, there was a span of 15 bases. Germline values: CDR1 SGHNT, CDR2 YENEEA. This CDR3 spans 16 amino acids. CDR3 sequence (DNA): TGTGCCAGCAGCTTAGATCTCGGCAGGGTTAGTTCACCCCTCCACTTT. Encoded protein: CASSLDLGRVSSPLHF.

The chain uses TRBV6-4 and TRBJ2-1, with D perhaps matching TRBD1 or TRBD2 (5 bases each). CDR3 length: 15 amino acids. The ends were cut back, 6 bases at V and 0 bases at J, with 12 bases in the middle. Germline values: CDR1 MRHNA, CDR2 SNTAGT. The CDR3 sequence: CASSVGESSYNEQFF. In DNA form, the CDR3 reads TGTGCCAGCAGCGTGGGGGAGAGCTCCTACAATGAGCAGTTCTTC.

The rearrangement uses TRBV4-2 and TRBJ2-1; 14 positions agree with TRBD2. Losses at the gene ends were 4 bases for V and 7 bases for J; bases not matched to a gene: 9. This CDR3 comprises 17 residues. CDR1 is LGHNA, CDR2 YNFKEQ, per germline. CDR3 in amino acids: CASSPRLAGGPGNEQFF. The CDR3 nucleotides read TGTGCCAGCAGCCCAAGACTAGCGGGGGGGCCGGGTAATGAGCAGTTCTTC.

This chain connects TRBV30 to TRBJ1-2; a possible D gene is TRBD1 (5 bases). Trimming took off 4 bases at V and 3 bases at J, with 18 bases between the two ends. The V gene's germline CDR1 is GTSNPN and CDR2 SVGIG (reference sequence). The CDR3 spans 15 residues. CDR3 DNA sequence: TGTGCCTGGACCGAAGGGGCGACGGGATACTATGGCTACACCTTC. This codes for CAWTEGATGYYGYTF.

The chain combines TRBV14 with TRBJ2-1, with D perhaps matching TRBD1 or TRBD2 (5 bases each). V dropped 4 bases and J dropped 6 bases, with 16 bases sitting between them. This CDR3 comprises 15 residues. Germline V gene sequence: CDR1 SGHDN, CDR2 FVKESK. CDR3 bases: TGTGCCAGCAGCCGGGAGAGGGGTGCCTTCAATGAGCAGTTCTTC. Amino acids: CASSRERGAFNEQFF.

The J gene is TRBJ2-5, the V gene TRBV29-1; D is uncertain. V was clipped by 7 bases and J by 1 base, with 10 bases between them. The CDR3 loop spans 12 amino acids. Germline assignment: CDR1 SQVTM and CDR2 ANQGSEA. The chain's CDR3 is CSAAGLQETQYF. DNA for the CDR3: TGCAGCGCCGCTGGCCTCCAAGAGACCCAGTACTTC.

The J gene is TRBJ2-3, the V gene TRBV4-1; 7 nucleotides align to TRBD1. Trimming took 8 bases from V and 2 from J; bases not matched to a gene: 10. Germline-derived CDR1 and CDR2 are MGHRA and YSYEKL. The CDR3 covers 15 residues. The CDR3 protein is CASRTTGTNTDTQYF. The CDR3 DNA follows: TGCGCCAGCCGCACGACAGGGACCAACACAGATACGCAGTATTTT.

The chain couples TRBV5-1 to TRBJ1-1; 10 nucleotides align to TRBD1. Germline V CDR1 and CDR2: SGHRS, YFSETQ. The CDR3 runs to 18 residues. The V segment lost 0 bases and the J segment 1 base; nucleotides outside the gene matches: 9. The CDR3 region is CASSLVGTGVSENTEAFF. Here the CDR3 DNA reads TGCGCCAGCAGCTTGGTAGGGACAGGGGTTTCGGAGAACACTGAAGCTTTCTTT.

The V gene is TRBV6-6, the J gene TRBJ2-3; D perhaps matches TRBD2 (5 bases). Germline V gene lookup returns CDR1 MNHNY and CDR2 SVGAGI (reference sequence). The CDR3 runs to 15 residues. V was pared by 0 bases and J by 5 bases, with 12 bases between. This CDR3 is CASSYSWESLDTQYF. The CDR3 DNA sequence: TGTGCCAGCAGTTACTCTTGGGAGTCCTTAGATACGCAGTATTTT.

V gene TRBV5-3 combines with J gene TRBJ1-6; D is unclear. TRBV5-3 is recorded as an ORF, its role being uncertain. V dropped 4 bases and J dropped 2 bases, with 19 bases sitting between them. CDR3 length: 18 amino acids. The CDR3 loop reads CARSHPPEAGPYNSPLHF. CDR3 in DNA: TGTGCCAGAAGCCATCCCCCGGAAGCCGGGCCCTATAATTCACCCCTCCACTTT.

CDR3 DNA: TGTGCCAGCAGCGACGGGACTAGCGGATTCACAGATACGCAGTATTTT. Translated, it gives CASSDGTSGFTDTQYF. The rearrangement joins TRBV7-9 to TRBJ2-3; TRBD2 matches at 11 bases. This CDR3 contains 16 residues. CDR1 and CDR2 (germline): SEHNR, FQNEAQ (reference sequence). With V trimmed by 5 bases and J by 2 bases, 6 bases remained unmatched.

The chain has TRBV30 and TRBJ2-1; a weak D match, TRBD2 (6 bases). Germline V gene lookup returns CDR1 GTSNPN and CDR2 SVGIG (reference sequence). The CDR3 is 13 amino acids. V lost 0 bases to trimming and J lost 12 bases, with 15 bases between them. In DNA form, the CDR3 reads TGTGCCTGGAGTGTATCACCTTTGGGGGGGCAGTTCTTC. It specifies CAWSVSPLGGQFF. Using reference TRBV30 and TRBJ2-1 for the parts outside the CDR3, the full variable domain is SQTIHQWPATLVQPVGSPLSLECTVEGTSNPNLYWYRQAAGRGLQLLFYSVGIGQISSEVPQNLSASRPQDRQFILSSKKLLLSDSGFYLCAWSVSPLGGQFFGPGTRLTVL.

The chain combines TRBV6-5 with TRBJ1-3; D call uncertain. The CDR3 covers 14 residues. Germline lookup yields CDR1 MNHEY and CDR2 SVGAGI. V lost 2 bases to trimming and J lost 0 bases, with 5 bases between them. CDR3 residues: CASSYQISGNTIYF. The DNA of the CDR3 is TGTGCCAGCAGTTACCAAATCTCTGGAAACACCATATATTTT.

The chain is built from TRBV6-5 and TRBJ2-1; no definite D call. The CDR3 spans 12 residues. Trimming stripped 4 bases from V and 6 bases from J, with 7 bases between. Germline V gives CDR1 MNHEY, CDR2 SVGAGI. CDR3 coding DNA: TGTGCCAGCAGTTCCACGAGCAATGAGCAGTTCTTC. Its protein is CASSSTSNEQFF.